Listed below are T cell receptor beta chains from one sample, sequenced in a study of T cell responses to AZD1222 COVID-19 vaccine. The protocol was immunoSEQ multiplex PCR, while the TCRdb copy is restricted to in-frame clones and leaves out a portion. The sample holds about 120,000 clones, approximately 86% seen once. Source: peripheral blood, taken 28 days after the second AZD1222 dose. Source of these receptors: an adult who received the AZD1222 COVID-19 vaccine. Both conserved end residues are trimmed from each CDR3. Fields, in order: J gene, V gene, CDR3 protein.

TRBJ2-7 | TRBV11-2 | ASSLGTGTYEQY
TRBJ2-3 | TRBV6-1 | ASSEGFSGSSTDTQY
TRBJ2-7 | TRBV27 | ASSVRGNSYEQY
TRBJ1-5 | TRBV12-3/TRBV12-4 | ASSLDGRAQH
TRBJ1-1 | TRBV20-1 | SASPGPAREAF
TRBJ1-2 | TRBV4-1 | ASSRGVWDRVRYGYT
TRBJ1-2 | TRBV5-8 | ASSLKGYKNYGYT
TRBJ1-1 | TRBV7-9 | ASSPFNTEAF
TRBJ1-1 | TRBV27 | ASRPTTTHLTERGAF
TRBJ2-7 | TRBV6-5 | ASSQGVPGSYEQY
TRBJ2-3 | TRBV24-1 | ATSDLREATDTQY
TRBJ2-1 | TRBV27 | ASSLSGDNEQF
TRBJ1-2 | TRBV29-1 | SVDPPADYGYT
TRBJ1-2 | TRBV12-3/TRBV12-4 | ASSLQGERGYT
TRBJ2-7 | TRBV7-9 | ASSHKTYEQY
TRBJ2-4 | TRBV19 | ASSILMGVAKNIQY
TRBJ1-1 | TRBV6-5 | ASRTRGGSGTEAF
TRBJ1-2 | TRBV7-2 | ASSLEPGGGYT
TRBJ2-3 | TRBV7-9 | ASSRSSGGTDTQY
TRBJ2-3 | TRBV15 | ATSRTPRRLAGGWVDTQY
TRBJ1-5 | TRBV10-3 | AISESGGISNQPQH
TRBJ1-3 | TRBV15 | ATSRGGGGSGNTIY
TRBJ1-6 | TRBV7-3 | ASSADSVGSPLH
TRBJ2-2 | TRBV21-1 | ASSKAKLAGETGELF
TRBJ1-2 | TRBV4-2 | ASSQDRNNYGYT
TRBJ2-7 | TRBV7-6 | ASRAGSPFLRTYEQY
TRBJ1-2 | TRBV19 | ASSIRPGIDYGYT
TRBJ1-1 | TRBV18 | ASSLRQGRTEAF
TRBJ2-1 | TRBV6-2/TRBV6-3 | ASSYPWGEQF
TRBJ2-1 | TRBV29-1 | SVATGAYNEQF
TRBJ1-1 | TRBV5-4 | ASSSRTGAYAEAF
TRBJ2-7 | TRBV5-8 | ASSLGGSSYEQY
TRBJ2-5 | TRBV5-5 | ASSSHPRGRLETQY
TRBJ1-3 | TRBV10-2 | ASRDGTSGNTIY
TRBJ1-1 | TRBV4-1 | ASSQVAGREAF
TRBJ1-2 | TRBV4-3 | ASSQLNNQGAYGYT
TRBJ1-1 | TRBV2 | VTNGGRDTEAF
TRBJ1-6 | TRBV3-1/TRBV3-2 | ASSLEGQGYSPLH
TRBJ1-5 | TRBV5-5 | ASSFVSDQPQH
TRBJ1-1 | TRBV5-6 | ASSSEGGRTEAF
TRBJ2-2 | TRBV9 | ASSGGTETVDTGELF
TRBJ2-1 | TRBV29-1 | SVLAGVGNEQF
TRBJ2-5 | TRBV9 | ASSANPRDVQETQY
TRBJ2-1 | TRBV7-9 | ASSLQAGVSGEQF
TRBJ2-7 | TRBV5-4 | ASSAGQTSSYEQY
TRBJ2-1 | TRBV18 | ASSELNGREQF
TRBJ2-1 | TRBV5-1 | ASSLSATRTERQF
TRBJ2-1 | TRBV6-1 | ASSDFDNEQF
TRBJ1-2 | TRBV9 | ASSKTGRENYGYT